This T cell receptor beta chain originates from a study of spatial heterogeneity in lung cancer. Time point meaning: sample taken at primary tumor resection. Whole RNA obtained from tumor, nontumor lung or frozen PBMC underwent sequencing without sorting. Untreated early-stage non-small cell lung cancer patients, around 70 in total, were the donors. This clonotype was observed at least ten times. Antigen unknown. The CDR3 is 15 amino acids. V shed 2 bases and J shed 8 bases, with 13 bases lying between them. CDR1 and CDR2 from the germline V gene are LGHNA and YSLEER. The study's findings and limits: Among blood samples, ubiquitous expanded tumor TCRs appeared more at resection than at follow-up.

TCRdb reanalysed the 5' RACE reads using MiXCR and keeps one entry per CDR3 protein. Here the sample spans roughly 49,000 distinct CDR3 sequences, around 6.7% being singletons. This clonotype was sampled from a female donor with early-stage non-small cell lung cancer. The V and J genes are TRBV4-3 and TRBJ1-6; no definite D call. The sequences come from PBMCs, collected at surgery. The CDR3 nucleotides read TGCGCCAGCAGCCAAATAAAGGCAGCATATTCACCCCTCCACTTT. Protein product: CASSQIKAAYSPLHF.